The 4 T cell receptor beta chains listed next were all sequenced from one sample in a study of early T cells in non-severe SARS-CoV-2 infection (dated by TCRdb to about 2021). The library was produced with 5' RACE. Reads for this sample came from a NextSeq 500. TCRdb ran its own pipeline on the public reads, namely fastp trimming at Q25 and MiXCR clone calling, and kept in-frame beta chains. Every distinct CDR3 protein forms one entry, paired with its most common genes and DNA. The table for this sample lists just over 65,000 distinct CDR3 sequences; less than 15% of them were counted only once. About 8.3% of the sample goes to the ten largest clones. The sequencing input was whole blood. These receptors all come from an adult who was a healthcare worker with PCR-confirmed SARS-CoV-2 infection or an uninfected control (not recorded which).

The rearrangement uses TRBV12-3 or TRBV12-4 and TRBJ1-5; 7 nucleotides agree with TRBD1. This CDR3 comprises 14 residues. After removal of 3 bases from V and 4 bases from J, the junction contained 3 bases not matched to a gene. The CDR3 DNA sequence: TGTGCCAGCAGTTTCCCAGGGGGAAATCAGCCCCAGCATTTT. It yields the protein CASSFPGGNQPQHF.

There are many counts of this clonotype. The V and J genes are TRBV28 and TRBJ2-2; 9 nucleotides align to TRBD1. The CDR3 is 15 residues long. The V segment lost 4 bases and the J segment 4 bases; nucleotides outside the gene matches: 4. Germline loops: CDR1 MDHEN, CDR2 SYDVKM. The CDR3 DNA reads TGTGCCAGCAGTTACCCGGACAGGGGCACCGGGGAGCTGTTTTTT. Residues: CASSYPDRGTGELFF.

This chain uses TRBV29-1 with TRBJ1-2; possible D gene TRBD1, 6 bases. Trimming cost V 6 bases and J 2 bases, with 13 bases left between them. The CDR3 extends over 13 amino acids. Germline V gene sequence: CDR1 SQVTM, CDR2 ANQGSEA. The chain's CDR3 is CSVRTAANYGYTF. The CDR3 DNA is TGCAGCGTCCGGACAGCGGCAAACTATGGCTACACCTTC.

CDR3 protein: CATGLYRTDTQYF. The CDR3 nucleotides are TGTGCCACCGGACTTTATCGCACAGATACGCAGTATTTT. J is TRBJ2-3 and V is TRBV28; TRBD2 might be the D (5 bases). The germline V and J ends were trimmed by 10 bases and 1 base, with 12 bases remaining between them. The CDR3 loop spans 13 amino acids. CDR1 is MDHEN and CDR2 is SYDVKM in the germline V gene.